These 16 T cell receptor beta chains were all obtained from the same sample, sequenced in a study of blood T cell repertoires in COVID-19. Only in-frame clones appear in the TCRdb table, and some are missing; sequencing was by immunoSEQ multiplex PCR. The sample has under 200,000 clones; roughly 83% are singletons. Sequenced input: peripheral blood. The receptors shown here come from a human donor in a cohort sampled during active COVID-19.

The chain uses TRBV28 and TRBJ2-1; D gene uncertain. Between the trimmed V and J ends, which lost 3 bases and 0 bases, there was a span of 9 bases. Germline V gene sequence: CDR1 MDHEN, CDR2 SYDVKM. There are 15 residues in the CDR3. The CDR3 coding sequence is TGTGCCAGCAGTTTTGGTGGTAGCTCCTACAATGAGCAGTTCTTC. It codes for CASSFGGSSYNEQFF.

This clone occurred once. The rearrangement links TRBV6-6 to TRBJ2-7; maybe TRBD1 (6 bases). Germline CDR1 reads MNHNY; CDR2 reads SVGAGI (reference sequence). Trimming pared 4 bases from V and 4 bases from J, leaving 14 bases between. This CDR3 spans 14 amino acids. CDR3 region: CASSFRGVNYEQYF. In DNA form, the CDR3 reads TGTGCCAGCAGTTTCAGGGGCGTGAATTACGAGCAGTACTTC.

This clone was seen only once. The rearrangement uses TRBV29-1 and TRBJ1-2; no reliable D call. The CDR3 consists of 14 residues. Germline lookup yields CDR1 SQVTM and CDR2 ANQGSEA. The V end was cut by 6 bases, the J end by 5 bases, with 19 bases between. The CDR3 coding sequence is TGCAGCGTGCAGGTCGAGGGAGAGAGATATGGCTACACCTTC. Its protein is CSVQVEGERYGYTF.

The V call is TRBV18, the J call TRBJ2-5; TRBD2 agrees at 12 bases. V shed 3 bases and J 3 bases; nucleotides not matched to a gene: 2. This CDR3 has 15 amino acids. The germline V gene encodes CDR1 KGHSH and CDR2 LQKENI. This CDR3 is CASSPLAGGKETQYF. Written as DNA, the CDR3 is TGTGCCAGCTCACCCCTAGCGGGGGGGAAAGAGACCCAGTACTTC.

V and J are TRBV5-4 and TRBJ1-4; 8 bases align to TRBD1. The CDR3 is 16 residues long. The V gene's germline CDR1 is SGHNT and CDR2 YYREEE (reference sequence). V trimming: 0 bases; J trimming: 3 bases; junction bases outside the gene matches: 4. The CDR3 reads CASSLAGGAPNEKLFF. CDR3 sequence (DNA): TGTGCCAGCAGCTTGGCAGGGGGCGCACCTAATGAAAAACTGTTTTTT.

The chain employs TRBV7-6 and TRBJ2-1; a possible D gene is TRBD1 (5 bases). The germline V gene has CDR1 SGHVS and CDR2 FNYEAQ. The CDR3 is 17 amino acids. V shed 5 bases and J shed 8 bases, with 25 bases lying between them. CDR3 nucleotide sequence: TGTGCCAGCAGCCTCCCCCCGTATGACAGCTCAGTCTATGAGCAGTTCTTC. Its translation: CASSLPPYDSSVYEQFF. The variable domain in full, completed from reference TRBV7-6 and TRBJ2-1, reads GAGVSQSPRYKVTKRGQDVALRCDPISGHVSLYWYRQALGQGPEFLTYFNYEAQQDKSGLPNDRFSAERPEGSISTLTIQRTEQRDSAMYRCASSLPPYDSSVYEQFFGPGTRLTVL.

The chain's CDR3 is CASSLAGDEKLFF. Here the CDR3 DNA reads TGTGCCAGCAGTTTGGCAGGGGATGAAAAACTGTTTTTT. V gene TRBV27 combines with J gene TRBJ1-4, with D tentatively TRBD1 (6 bases). Germline CDR1 reads MNHEY; CDR2 reads SMNVEV (reference sequence). The CDR3 is 13 amino acids. V was pared by 3 bases and J by 6 bases, with 8 bases between.

The genes are TRBV7-2 and TRBJ2-7; D is perhaps TRBD2 (6 bases). Germline V lookup: CDR1 SGHTA, CDR2 FQGNSA. V was pared by 5 bases and J by 1 base, with 21 bases between. This CDR3 spans 17 amino acids. Here the CDR3 DNA reads TGTGCCAGCAGCGTTCTCGTGGGGACGGGAGTATCCTACGAGCAGTACTTC. This codes for CASSVLVGTGVSYEQYF.

The chain combines TRBV10-3 with TRBJ1-1, with 7 bases lining up with TRBD1. The germline gives CDR1 ENHRY, CDR2 SYGVKD. V was pared by 7 bases and J by 4 bases, with 12 bases of the junction left unmatched. The CDR3 contains 15 residues. CDR3 in DNA: TGTGCCATCACCACCGGACAGGCCCCTGTCACTGAAGCTTTCTTT. Protein sequence: CAITTGQAPVTEAFF.

This chain links TRBV10-1 with TRBJ1-6; 11 bases line up with TRBD1. CDR1 WNHNN and CDR2 SYGVQD come from the germline V gene (reference sequence). This CDR3 comprises 16 residues. After removal of 8 bases from V and 10 bases from J, the junction contained 13 bases not matched to a gene. Written as DNA, the CDR3 is TGCGCCAGCTCCTCCGGGACAGGGGGTCTGTACTCACCCCTCCACTTT. Its translation is CASSSGTGGLYSPLHF.

The CDR3 region is CASSSIAGESYNEQFF. CDR3 nucleotide sequence: TGTGCCAGCAGCTCAATAGCGGGAGAGTCCTACAATGAGCAGTTCTTC. V is TRBV7-2 and J is TRBJ2-1; 9 bases fit TRBD2. This CDR3 spans 16 amino acids. V was pared by 4 bases and J by 1 base, with 5 bases of the junction left unmatched. The germline CDR1 and CDR2 sequences are SGHTA and FQGNSA.

This chain uses TRBV28 with TRBJ2-7, with 11 bases lining up with TRBD1. Trimming at V came to 6 bases and at J to 4 bases, leaving 11 bases not matched to a gene. CDR3 size: 16 residues. Germline V gene data show CDR1 as MDHEN and CDR2 as SYDVKM. CDR3 coding DNA: TGTGCCAGCAGGACCACCCCGGGACAGGGGGTTTACGAGCAGTACTTC. Amino acid sequence: CASRTTPGQGVYEQYF.

The chain uses TRBV19 and TRBJ2-1; a possible D gene is TRBD2 (6 bases). The CDR3 runs 14 residues. Germline lookup yields CDR1 LNHDA and CDR2 SQIVND (reference sequence). V lost 3 bases and J 3 bases, leaving 9 bases between the germline ends. The CDR3, as DNA: TGTGCCAGTAGTATGGAGGGCAACTACAATGAGCAGTTCTTC. It yields the protein CASSMEGNYNEQFF.

V usage is TRBV28 and J usage is TRBJ2-3; 12 bases align to TRBD1. After removal of 6 bases from V and 6 bases from J, the junction contained 10 bases not matched to a gene. The CDR3 covers 16 residues. Germline V gives CDR1 MDHEN, CDR2 SYDVKM. This chain's CDR3 is CASRFFQGQGADTQYF. CDR3 DNA sequence: TGTGCCAGCAGGTTCTTCCAGGGACAGGGGGCCGATACGCAGTATTTT.

The rearrangement uses TRBV5-1 and TRBJ2-3; D call uncertain. The germline V and J ends were trimmed by 2 bases and 1 base, with 14 bases remaining between them. CDR1 is SGHRS, CDR2 YFSETQ, per germline. The CDR3 runs to 16 residues. The CDR3 DNA reads TGCGCCAGCAGCTTTATAGCCCTCTCTGGCACAGATACGCAGTATTTT. Protein sequence: CASSFIALSGTDTQYF.

This rearrangement joins TRBV27 to TRBJ2-7; perhaps TRBD1 as D (6 bases). The CDR3 sequence is 13 residues long. The germline CDR1 and CDR2 sequences are MNHEY and SMNVEV (reference sequence). The ends were cut back, 6 bases at V and 2 bases at J, with 11 bases in the middle. The CDR3 DNA reads TGTGCCAGCAGGCAGGGGCGAACCTACGAGCAGTACTTC. It yields the protein CASRQGRTYEQYF.